One and the same sample provided the 29 T cell receptor beta chains below, sequenced in a study of T cells in Graves' hyperthyroidism and ophthalmopathy. Using RNA transcripts as the source, TCR beta CDR3 regions were amplified. The primer set for the first-round RT-PCR of the TCR CDR3 was HTBI. TCRdb redid the calling of the multiplex PCR reads with MiXCR, one entry per CDR3 protein. The sample shows about 500,000 distinct CDR3 sequences, roughly 14% of them seen only once. Sequencing used blood. Receptors were obtained from a woman aged 18-30 years with Graves' hyperthyroidism.

With respect to this clonotype: A much larger clone sits a single nucleotide away, making a read error possible. The chain uses TRBV7-9 and TRBJ2-1, with 10 bases fitting TRBD2. The CDR3 spans 18 residues. The germline V gene encodes CDR1 SEHNR and CDR2 FQNEAQ (reference sequence). The CDR3 region has the DNA TGTGCCGGCAGCTCCGCCGGACATAGCGGGAGGAACGACAATGAGCAGTTCTTC. This codes for CAGSSAGHSGRNDNEQFF.

The sample holds many counts of this clonotype. V is TRBV15 and J is TRBJ2-4; a possible D gene is TRBD1 (6 bases). The CDR3 loop spans 16 amino acids. Trimming shortened V by 0 bases and J by 7 bases, and 16 bases separated the two germline ends. Germline-derived CDR1 and CDR2 are LNHNV and YYDKDF (reference sequence). CDR3 DNA sequence: TGTGCCACCAGCAGAGATCGCACAGGGAACGCGAACATTCAGTACTTC. As protein: CATSRDRTGNANIQYF.

This clonotype was seen ten or more times. The chain uses TRBV2 and TRBJ1-5; 7 nucleotides align to TRBD1. The trim removed 7 bases at V and 5 bases at J, leaving 11 bases unmatched. This CDR3 spans 15 amino acids. CDR1 is SNHLY, CDR2 FYNNEI, per germline. The CDR3 DNA reads as TGTGCCAGCACTGCGGACAGGCTCATCCATCAGCCCCAGCATTTT. Protein product: CASTADRLIHQPQHF.

In this sample, this clonotype turned up many times. The DNA for the CDR3 is TGTGCCAGCAGCTTGGGCCTTAAGGGAGGTGGCTACACCTTC. Translating gives CASSLGLKGGGYTF. The V and J genes are TRBV5-8 and TRBJ1-2; no reliable D call. V was cut by 0 bases and J by 7 bases, with 13 bases left in between. Germline V CDR1 and CDR2: SGHTS, YDEGEE. The CDR3 extends over 14 amino acids. The whole variable domain, filled in from reference TRBV5-8 and TRBJ1-2, reads EAGVTQSPTHLIKTRGQQATLRCSPISGHTSVYWYQQALGLGLQFLLWYDEGEERNRGNFPPRFSGRQFPNYSSELNVNALELEDSALYLCASSLGLKGGGYTFGSGTRLTVV.

The sample holds many counts of this clonotype. The chain recombines TRBV7-9 with TRBJ2-5; a possible D gene is TRBD2 (6 bases). This CDR3 has 16 amino acids. Looked up from germline, CDR1 is SEHNR and CDR2 is FQNEAQ (reference sequence). Trimming cost V 0 bases and J 4 bases, with 15 bases left between them. CDR3 in amino acids: CASSLAEWRGGETQYF. The DNA for the CDR3 is TGTGCCAGCAGCTTAGCTGAATGGCGGGGAGGAGAGACCCAGTACTTC.

This clonotype was counted a few times. This chain uses TRBV29-1 with TRBJ2-1; weak D call: TRBD1 (7 bases). V lost 4 bases and J 8 bases, leaving 18 bases between the germline ends. Looked up from germline, CDR1 is SQVTM and CDR2 is ANQGSEA. The CDR3 is 14 amino acids. The CDR3 here is CSVGGNRGLHEQFF. DNA of the CDR3: TGCAGCGTTGGAGGTAACAGGGGACTTCATGAGCAGTTCTTC.

This clonotype has a handful of counts. The V call is TRBV6-2 or TRBV6-3, the J call TRBJ2-7; no reliable D call. V was shortened by 3 bases and J by 1 base, with 7 bases between the two germline ends. The length of the CDR3 is 13 residues. Germline V gives CDR1 MNHEY, CDR2 SVGEGT. In DNA, the CDR3 is TGTGCCAGCAGTTATGGGGTATCCTACGAGCAGTACGTC. It translates to CASSYGVSYEQYV.

This clonotype was seen at least ten times. The chain uses TRBV11-2 and TRBJ2-7; 10 nucleotides agree with TRBD1. Germline CDR1 reads SGHAT; CDR2 reads FQNNGV. Trimming took 7 bases from V and 2 from J; bases not matched to a gene: 8. The length of the CDR3 is 15 residues. DNA of the CDR3: TGTGCCAGCACCCTATGGGACAGGGGAACCTACGAGCAGTACTTC. Its translation: CASTLWDRGTYEQYF.

This clonotype has ten or more counts. The chain has TRBV10-3 and TRBJ2-5; 10 nucleotides align to TRBD2. CDR3 length equals 15 residues. Per germline, CDR1 ENHRY and CDR2 SYGVKD. Trimming at V came to 5 bases and at J to 2 bases, leaving 5 bases not matched to a gene. The CDR3 loop is CAISSGTSAQETQYF. DNA for the CDR3: TGTGCCATCAGTTCCGGGACTAGCGCGCAAGAGACCCAGTACTTC.

The V gene is TRBV20-1, the J gene TRBJ2-1; D may be TRBD2 (6 bases). The V gene lost 0 bases and the J gene lost 5 bases, with 14 bases spanning the gap. Germline assignment: CDR1 DFQATT and CDR2 SNEGSKA (reference sequence). The CDR3 runs to 15 residues. The CDR3 DNA sequence: TGCAGTGCTAGAGATCTGGGAGGCCCCCACAATGAGCAGTTCTTC. Protein sequence: CSARDLGGPHNEQFF.

At least ten counts were recorded for this clonotype. The chain has TRBV7-2 and TRBJ2-7; D unresolved. With 0 bases removed from V and 2 bases from J, the gap between germline ends came to 11 bases. Germline CDR1 is SGHTA and CDR2 is FQGNSA. The CDR3 is 15 amino acids. CDR3 sequence (DNA): TGTGCCAGCAGCTTAGCCCAGCAAGGTCCCTACGAGCAGTACTTC. Its protein product is CASSLAQQGPYEQYF.

This clonotype was detected only a few times. The V gene is TRBV9, the J gene TRBJ1-1, with 8 bases identical to TRBD1. Germline CDR1 is SGDLS and CDR2 is YYNGEE. The V segment lost 0 bases and the J segment 1 base; nucleotides outside the gene matches: 2. The CDR3 runs 15 residues. CDR3 coding DNA: TGTGCCAGCAGCGTAGAAGGACAGGGGAACACTGAAGCTTTCTTT. Protein: CASSVEGQGNTEAFF. Full variable domain (remainder filled in from reference TRBV9 and TRBJ1-1): DSGVTQTPKHLITATGQRVTLRCSPRSGDLSVYWYQQSLDQGLQFLIQYYNGEERAKGNILERFSAQQFPDLHSELNLSSLELGDSALYFCASSVEGQGNTEAFFGQGTRLTVV.

This clonotype was seen many times. The chain employs TRBV9 and TRBJ2-3; 8 bases are shared with TRBD2. CDR3 size: 18 residues. J was trimmed by 1 base and V by 0 bases; bases with no gene match: 10. Germline values: CDR1 SGDLS, CDR2 YYNGEE. This CDR3 reads CASSVATPAGDRTDTQYF. CDR3 in DNA: TGTGCCAGCAGCGTAGCTACCCCAGCGGGAGACCGCACAGATACGCAGTATTTT.

This clonotype was detected a few times. V gene TRBV11-1 combines with J gene TRBJ1-1, with 8 bases identical to TRBD1. The CDR3 loop spans 16 amino acids. J was trimmed by 2 bases and V by 3 bases; bases with no gene match: 8. Germline assignment: CDR1 SGHAT and CDR2 FQDESV (reference sequence). The DNA of the CDR3 is TGTGCCAGCAGCTTGTTGGGACAGGAGAAAAACACTGAAGCTTTCTTT. Translating gives CASSLLGQEKNTEAFF.

This clonotype showed up just a few times. The chain links TRBV12-3 or TRBV12-4 to TRBJ2-1; no definite D call. V was shortened by 6 bases and J by 7 bases, with 10 bases between the two germline ends. CDR3 length: 12 amino acids. CDR3 in DNA: TGTGCCAGCAGGACACGGTCAAATGAGCAGTTCTTC. This codes for CASRTRSNEQFF.

This clonotype was recorded at least ten times. This chain joins TRBV19 and TRBJ1-5; no clear D gene. From germline, CDR1 is LNHDA and CDR2 SQIVND (reference sequence). The CDR3 runs to 15 residues. V lost 7 bases and J 2 bases, leaving 15 bases between the germline ends. The CDR3 region is CASTLGGDGNQPQHF. CDR3 sequence (DNA): TGTGCCAGTACCCTAGGCGGGGATGGCAATCAGCCCCAGCATTTT. The variable domain in full, with the rest retrieved from reference TRBV19 and TRBJ1-5, is DGGITQSPKYLFRKEGQNVTLSCEQNLNHDAMYWYRQDPGQGLRLIYYSQIVNDFQKGDIAEGYSVSREKKESFPLTVTSAQKNPTAFYLCASTLGGDGNQPQHFGDGTRLSIL.

CDR3 sequence reads: CASSSPEFTDTQYF. In nucleotides, the CDR3 is TGTGCCAGCAGCTCACCAGAATTCACAGATACGCAGTATTTT. The rearrangement uses TRBV7-9 and TRBJ2-3; the D is unclear. Trimming shortened V by 4 bases and J by 2 bases, and 10 bases separated the two germline ends. The CDR3 totals 14 residues. Looked up from germline, CDR1 is SEHNR and CDR2 is FQNEAQ (reference sequence).

This clonotype has more than one count but fewer than ten. The chain links TRBV7-9 to TRBJ1-2, with D perhaps matching TRBD1 (5 bases). CDR1 is SEHNR and CDR2 is FQNEAQ in the germline V gene (reference sequence). Trimming took 6 bases from V and 8 from J, leaving 13 bases between them. The CDR3 runs to 12 residues. The DNA of the CDR3 is TGTGCCAGCAGTCCAGAGGGACGGGGCTACACCTTC. This sequence encodes CASSPEGRGYTF.

This chain links TRBV20-1 with TRBJ2-3; 10 bases are shared with TRBD2. Losses at the gene ends were 0 bases for V and 2 bases for J; bases not matched to a gene: 5. Germline V CDR1 and CDR2: DFQATT, SNEGSKA (reference sequence). This CDR3 has 16 amino acids. CDR3: CSARDLSGRATDTQYF. CDR3 DNA sequence: TGCAGTGCTAGAGATCTGAGCGGGAGGGCCACAGATACGCAGTATTTT.

The J gene is TRBJ2-3, the V gene TRBV29-1; D might be TRBD2 (5 bases). This CDR3 region has 14 residues. CDR1 is SQVTM, CDR2 ANQGSEA, per germline. V was trimmed by 4 bases and J by 0 bases, leaving 11 bases between them. CDR3 nucleotide sequence: TGCAGCGTTGCGAAGGAGGCTAGCACAGATACGCAGTATTTT. Amino acids: CSVAKEASTDTQYF.

This clonotype was recorded many times. In DNA, the CDR3 is TGTGCCAGCAGTTATCGGGGAGAGACCCAGTACTTC. Translated, it gives CASSYRGETQYF. The chain links TRBV27 to TRBJ2-5; D possibly corresponds to TRBD2 (5 bases). Trimming left V 4 bases short and J 4 bases short, with 7 bases between. In germline, CDR1 is MNHEY, CDR2 SMNVEV (reference sequence). CDR3 length: 12 residues.

This clonotype was counted between two and nine times. V gene TRBV5-4 combines with J gene TRBJ1-1; no reliable D call. The germline CDR1 and CDR2 sequences are SGHNT and YYREEE (reference sequence). There are 14 residues in the CDR3. The germline V and J ends were trimmed by 1 base and 4 bases, with 11 bases remaining between them. The CDR3 DNA reads as TGTGCCAGCAGCTTGTCGGGGAGGAGCACTGAAGCTTTCTTT. This codes for CASSLSGRSTEAFF.

This clonotype was seen repeatedly, ten times or more. The chain combines TRBV28 with TRBJ1-1; TRBD1 agrees at 9 bases. V lost 6 bases to trimming and J lost 5 bases; unmatched junction nucleotides: 10. The germline V gene has CDR1 MDHEN and CDR2 SYDVKM. The CDR3 runs to 15 residues. The CDR3 sequence: CASRSGDRAETEAFF. CDR3 coding DNA: TGTGCCAGCAGGTCGGGGGACAGGGCCGAGACTGAAGCTTTCTTT.

This clonotype was detected only a few times. J is TRBJ2-5 and V is TRBV4-1, with 10 nucleotides matching TRBD2. Germline CDR1 and CDR2: MGHRA and YSYEKL. Germline trimming cut 4 bases from V and 1 base from J; bases unmatched to any gene: 3. This CDR3 has 15 amino acids. CDR3 in DNA: TGCGCCAGCAGCCGGACTAGCGGCCTCCAAGAGACCCAGTACTTC. It specifies CASSRTSGLQETQYF.

The chain recombines TRBV28 with TRBJ1-5; D possibly corresponds to TRBD1 (5 bases). This CDR3 comprises 17 residues. Germline V gives CDR1 MDHEN, CDR2 SYDVKM. V was clipped by 3 bases and J by 2 bases, with 17 bases between them. The CDR3 nucleotides read TGTGCCAGCAGTTTTCCTGGGGCCGCTTATGGCAATCAGCCCCAGCATTTT. It encodes CASSFPGAAYGNQPQHF.

This clonotype has more than one count but fewer than ten. The rearrangement uses TRBV20-1 and TRBJ2-1; 7 bases are shared with TRBD2. CDR3 length: 15 residues. Looked up from germline, CDR1 is DFQATT and CDR2 is SNEGSKA (reference sequence). The ends lost 0 bases at V and 4 bases at J; junction bases unmatched: 6. In DNA form, the CDR3 reads TGCAGTGCTAGAGACCTAGCGGAAAGATACAATGAGCAGTTCTTC. This encodes CSARDLAERYNEQFF.

This clonotype came up a few times. The chain links TRBV19 to TRBJ1-5; D is uncertain. Germline V CDR1 and CDR2: LNHDA, SQIVND (reference sequence). The V gene lost 1 base and the J gene lost 4 bases, with 11 bases spanning the gap. This CDR3 comprises 15 residues. The CDR3 nucleotides read TGTGCCAGTAGTATAGGTCAACCGGGAAATCAGCCCCAGCATTTT. Its protein is CASSIGQPGNQPQHF.

This chain links TRBV5-5 with TRBJ1-3; weak D call: TRBD1 (6 bases). V shed 4 bases and J shed 4 bases, with 12 bases lying between them. The length of the CDR3 is 14 residues. Germline V lookup: CDR1 SGHKS, CDR2 YYEKEE (reference sequence). The CDR3 protein is CASSTAGDGNTIYF. The CDR3 DNA reads as TGTGCCAGCAGCACGGCAGGGGACGGAAACACCATATATTTT.

This clonotype was counted ten times or more. The J gene is TRBJ1-3, the V gene TRBV11-2; 7 bases match TRBD1. V trimming: 3 bases; J trimming: 4 bases; junction bases outside the gene matches: 3. In germline, CDR1 is SGHAT, CDR2 FQNNGV. The CDR3 runs to 14 residues. The CDR3 sequence is CASSFQDRGNTIYF. CDR3 nucleotides: TGTGCCAGCAGCTTCCAGGACAGGGGAAACACCATATATTTT.